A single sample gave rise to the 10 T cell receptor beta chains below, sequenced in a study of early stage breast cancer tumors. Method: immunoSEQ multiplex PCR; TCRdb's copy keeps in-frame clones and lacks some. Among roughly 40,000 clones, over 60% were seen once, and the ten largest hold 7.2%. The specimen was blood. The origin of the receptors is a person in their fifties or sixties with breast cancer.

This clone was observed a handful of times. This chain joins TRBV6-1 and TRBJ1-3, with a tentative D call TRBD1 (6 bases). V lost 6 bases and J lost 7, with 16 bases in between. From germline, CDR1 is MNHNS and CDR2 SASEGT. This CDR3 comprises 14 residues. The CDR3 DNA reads TGTGCCAGCAGCCCCGTGGACAGTTGGAACACCATATATTTT. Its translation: CASSPVDSWNTIYF.

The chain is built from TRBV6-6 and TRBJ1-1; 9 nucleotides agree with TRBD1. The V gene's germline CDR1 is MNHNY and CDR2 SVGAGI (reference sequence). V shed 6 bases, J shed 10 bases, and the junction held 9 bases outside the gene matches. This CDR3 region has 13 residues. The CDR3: CASRWDREAIAFF. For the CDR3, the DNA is TGTGCCAGCAGATGGGACAGGGAAGCGATAGCTTTCTTT.

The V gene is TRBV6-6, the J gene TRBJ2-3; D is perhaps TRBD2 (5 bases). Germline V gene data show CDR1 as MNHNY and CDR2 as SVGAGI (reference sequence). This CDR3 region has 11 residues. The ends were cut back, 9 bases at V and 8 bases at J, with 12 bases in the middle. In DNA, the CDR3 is TGTGCCAGTATACTCGAGGGTACGCAGTATTTT. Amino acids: CASILEGTQYF.

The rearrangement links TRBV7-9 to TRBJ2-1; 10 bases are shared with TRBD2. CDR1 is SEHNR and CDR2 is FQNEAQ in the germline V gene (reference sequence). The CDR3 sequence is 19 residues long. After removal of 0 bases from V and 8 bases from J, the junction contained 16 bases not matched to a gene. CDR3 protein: CASSLAFLAGVKYNYEQFF. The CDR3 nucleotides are TGTGCCAGCAGCTTAGCGTTCCTAGCGGGAGTTAAGTATAACTATGAGCAGTTCTTC.

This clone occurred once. The CDR3 sequence is CASRGKNEKLFF. The CDR3 nucleotides read TGTGCCAGCCGCGGAAAGAATGAAAAACTGTTTTTT. This sequence joins TRBV6-6 and TRBJ1-4; no clear D. CDR1 and CDR2 from the germline V gene are MNHNY and SVGAGI (reference sequence). This CDR3 is 12 amino acids long. V gave up 8 bases and J gave up 5 bases, with 9 bases separating them.

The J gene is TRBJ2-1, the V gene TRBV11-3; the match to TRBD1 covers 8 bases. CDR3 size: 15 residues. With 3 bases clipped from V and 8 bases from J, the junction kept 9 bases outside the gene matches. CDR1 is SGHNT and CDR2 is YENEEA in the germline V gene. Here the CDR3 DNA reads TGTGCCAGCAGCTTTATTACAGGGGGATCCGATGAGCAGTTCTTC. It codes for CASSFITGGSDEQFF.

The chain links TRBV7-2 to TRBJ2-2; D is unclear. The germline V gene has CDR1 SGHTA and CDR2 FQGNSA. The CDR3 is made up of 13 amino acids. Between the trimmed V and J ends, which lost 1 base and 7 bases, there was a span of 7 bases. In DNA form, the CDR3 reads TGTGCCAGCAGCTTAGGACTGGGCGGGGAGCTGTTTTTT. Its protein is CASSLGLGGELFF. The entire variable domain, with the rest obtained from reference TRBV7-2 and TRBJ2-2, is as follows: GAGVSQSPSNKVTEKGKDVELRCDPISGHTALYWYRQSLGQGLEFLIYFQGNSAPDKSGLPSDRFSAERTGGSVSTLTIQRTQQEDSAVYLCASSLGLGGELFFGEGSRLTVL.

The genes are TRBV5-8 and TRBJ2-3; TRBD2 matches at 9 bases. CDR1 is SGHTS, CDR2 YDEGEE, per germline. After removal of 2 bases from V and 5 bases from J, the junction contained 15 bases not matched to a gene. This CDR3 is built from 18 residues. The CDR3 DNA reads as TGTGCCAGCAGCTTTGGCTTTGGCGGGAGGGCCCGAGGAGATACGCAGTATTTT. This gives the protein CASSFGFGGRARGDTQYF.

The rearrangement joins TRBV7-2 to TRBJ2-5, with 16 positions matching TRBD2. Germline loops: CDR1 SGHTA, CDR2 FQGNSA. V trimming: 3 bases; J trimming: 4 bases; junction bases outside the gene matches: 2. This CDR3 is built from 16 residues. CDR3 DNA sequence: TGTGCCAGCAGCTTGGGGACTAGCGGGGGGGCAGAGACCCAGTACTTC. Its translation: CASSLGTSGGAETQYF.

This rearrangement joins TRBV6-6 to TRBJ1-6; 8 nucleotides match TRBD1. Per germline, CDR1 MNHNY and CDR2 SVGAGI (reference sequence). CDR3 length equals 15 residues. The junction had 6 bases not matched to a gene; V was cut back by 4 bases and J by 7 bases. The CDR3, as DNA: TGTGCCAGCAGTTTTCTGGCAGGGGGCAATTCACCCCTCCACTTT. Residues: CASSFLAGGNSPLHF.